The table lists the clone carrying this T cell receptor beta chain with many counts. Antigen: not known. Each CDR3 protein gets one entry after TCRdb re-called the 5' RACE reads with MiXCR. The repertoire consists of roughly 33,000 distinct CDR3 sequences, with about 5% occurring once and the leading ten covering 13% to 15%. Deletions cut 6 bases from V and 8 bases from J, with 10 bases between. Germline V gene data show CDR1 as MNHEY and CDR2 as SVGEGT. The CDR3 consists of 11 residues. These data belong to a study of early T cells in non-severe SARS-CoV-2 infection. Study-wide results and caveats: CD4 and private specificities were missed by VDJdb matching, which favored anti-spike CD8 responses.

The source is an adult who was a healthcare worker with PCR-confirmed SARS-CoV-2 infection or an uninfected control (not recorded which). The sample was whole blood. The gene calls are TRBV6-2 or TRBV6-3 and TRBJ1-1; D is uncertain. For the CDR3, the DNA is TGTGCCAGCAGCCCAGGAGTAGAAGCTTTCTTT. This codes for CASSPGVEAFF.